These T cell receptor beta chains were read from a single sample in a study of T-cell memory formation after mild COVID-19. TCRdb fed the 5' RACE reads into MiXCR, producing one record per CDR3 protein. The table includes hundreds of thousands of distinct CDR3 sequences, around 30% detected once. The sequencing sample was made of PBMCs or a T cell subset sorted from them (not recorded which). These receptors originate from an adult woman who had mild COVID-19 (a few samples of this study predate the infection). Cell type and time point are not known. CDR3s include the opening cysteine and the closing phenylalanine or tryptophan. Each record gives: V gene, D gene, J gene, clone size, CDR3 DNA, CDR3 protein. A D gene is named only where the DNA matches it firmly. Only part of the rows carry a size: once, few, many, or a class if the clone is expanded.

TRBV5-4	TRBD2	TRBJ2-7	few	TGTGCCAGCAGCCCTCGGACTAGCGACGAGCAGTACTTC	CASSPRTSDEQYF
TRBV30	NA	TRBJ1-2	few	TGTGCCTGGAGTATTCAAGGGGGTGGCTACACCTTC	CAWSIQGGGYTF
TRBV12-3/TRBV12-4	NA	TRBJ2-4	NA	TGTGCCAGCAATGGGGCTTCAAACATTCAGTACTTC	CASNGASNIQYF
TRBV6-5	NA	TRBJ1-6	NA	TGTGCCAGCAGTTTTCGCCGGGGGGGGACCACCCTGAGCTCCTATAATTCACCCCTCCACTTT	CASSFRRGGTTLSSYNSPLHF
TRBV7-9	NA	TRBJ1-1	NA	TGTGCCATATTCGGCAGGGACACTGAAGCTTTCTTT	CAIFGRDTEAFF
TRBV20-1	TRBD1	TRBJ1-4	NA	TGCAGTGCTAGACAAGACAGGGGAAGGAAACTGTTTTTT	CSARQDRGRKLFF
TRBV7-3	TRBD1	TRBJ1-2	NA	TGTGCCAGCAGCTTAATATCCGGGACAGCAAATGGCTACACCTTC	CASSLISGTANGYTF
TRBV7-2	NA	TRBJ2-7	few	TGTGCCAGCAGCTCCGTGGTGGGCGAGCAGTACTTC	CASSSVVGEQYF
TRBV7-2	TRBD1	TRBJ2-1	NA	TGTGCCAGCAAGGACAGGGGACTTACTAATGAGCAGTTCTTC	CASKDRGLTNEQFF
TRBV30	NA	TRBJ1-5	NA	TGTGCCTGGAGTCCGGGGAGCAATCAGCCCCAGCATTTT	CAWSPGSNQPQHF
TRBV6-5	NA	TRBJ2-2	NA	TGTGCCAGCAGTTTAAGTGACCCCAACACCGGGGAGCTGTTTTTT	CASSLSDPNTGELFF
TRBV4-2	TRBD2	TRBJ2-1	few	TGTGCCAGCAGCCAGGCTAGCGGGGGGGCGAATGAGCAGTTCTTC	CASSQASGGANEQFF
TRBV7-9	TRBD1	TRBJ1-1	NA	TGTGCCAGCAGCTATAATCAGGGGGCGGGTACTGAAGCTTTCTTT	CASSYNQGAGTEAFF